These 30 T cell receptor beta chains came from one sample sequenced in a study of blood T cell repertoires in COVID-19. Data came from immunoSEQ multiplex PCR; TCRdb stores just in-frame clones and leaves some out. The table shows roughly 350,000 clones, with around nine tenths occurring only once. Material for sequencing was peripheral blood. These receptors were collected from a woman under 30 who had recovered from COVID-19.

The chain recombines TRBV6-2 or TRBV6-3 with TRBJ1-2; no clear D gene. The ends were cut back, 6 bases at V and 2 bases at J, with 13 bases in the middle. There are 14 residues in the CDR3. Germline loops: CDR1 MNHEY, CDR2 SVGEGT. The CDR3 sequence: CASSDRLGNYGYTF. CDR3 nucleotide sequence: TGTGCCAGCAGCGACCGACTCGGCAACTATGGCTACACCTTC.

This chain links TRBV11-3 with TRBJ2-2; a weak D match, TRBD2 (6 bases). CDR1 SGHNT and CDR2 YENEEA come from the germline V gene. CDR3 length: 15 amino acids. V was pared by 2 bases and J by 5 bases, with 12 bases between. The CDR3 bases are TGTGCCAGCAGCTTATTCGGGAGACGTACCGGGGAGCTGTTTTTT. It codes for CASSLFGRRTGELFF.

The chain carries TRBV7-2 and TRBJ1-2, with a possible D match to TRBD1 (5 bases). V was pared by 8 bases and J by 6 bases, with 13 bases between. This CDR3 has 12 residues. Germline V gives CDR1 SGHTA, CDR2 FQGNSA. As DNA, the CDR3 is TGTGCCAGCGGCCAGGGAGGGCATGGCTACACCTTC. Protein: CASGQGGHGYTF. The entire variable domain, with the rest obtained from reference TRBV7-2 and TRBJ1-2, is as follows: GAGVSQSPSNKVTEKGKDVELRCDPISGHTALYWYRQSLGQGLEFLIYFQGNSAPDKSGLPSDRFSAERTGGSVSTLTIQRTQQEDSAVYLCASGQGGHGYTFGSGTRLTVV.

The rearrangement joins TRBV6-2 or TRBV6-3 to TRBJ2-6, with 9 bases matching TRBD1. CDR1 is MNHEY, CDR2 SVGEGT, per germline. Germline trimming cut 3 bases from V and 17 bases from J; bases unmatched to any gene: 5. The CDR3 has 12 residues. The CDR3: CASSYRDRALTF. Here the CDR3 DNA reads TGTGCCAGCAGTTATAGGGACAGGGCTTTGACTTTC.

This chain joins TRBV5-1 and TRBJ2-1, with 8 bases identical to TRBD2. The V gene's germline CDR1 is SGHRS and CDR2 YFSETQ. After removal of 0 bases from V and 14 bases from J, the junction contained 4 bases not matched to a gene. The CDR3 contains 12 residues. CDR3 in amino acids: CASSLEGTSKFF. The DNA of the CDR3 is TGCGCCAGCAGCTTGGAGGGGACTAGTAAGTTCTTC.

The J gene is TRBJ1-2, the V gene TRBV11-2; D is perhaps TRBD1 (5 bases). The germline V and J ends were trimmed by 5 bases and 5 bases, with 21 bases remaining between them. CDR1 and CDR2 from the germline V gene are SGHAT and FQNNGV. This CDR3 contains 16 residues. The CDR3 protein is CASSAVGGESVYGYTF. The CDR3 nucleotides are TGTGCCAGCAGCGCGGTTGGGGGGGAAAGCGTTTATGGCTACACCTTC.

CDR3 loop: CASSLAGRSPLHF. In DNA, the CDR3 is TGTGCCAGCAGCTTGGCAGGGCGTTCACCCCTCCACTTT. This rearrangement joins TRBV7-8 to TRBJ1-6; D perhaps matches TRBD1 (5 bases). The germline gives CDR1 SGHVS, CDR2 FQNEAQ. The CDR3 extends over 13 amino acids. V was clipped by 3 bases and J by 9 bases, with 9 bases between them.

The gene calls are TRBV9 and TRBJ2-3; 7 bases map to TRBD2. This CDR3 contains 16 residues. The J segment lost 1 base and the V segment lost 0 bases, leaving 5 bases of the junction unmatched. The V gene's germline CDR1 is SGDLS and CDR2 YYNGEE. CDR3 in amino acids: CASSVGLAEGTDTQYF. For the CDR3, the DNA is TGTGCCAGCAGCGTAGGACTAGCTGAGGGCACAGATACGCAGTATTTT.

V usage is TRBV19 and J usage is TRBJ2-3; 10 nucleotides align to TRBD2. This CDR3 region has 14 residues. Germline V gene sequence: CDR1 LNHDA, CDR2 SQIVND (reference sequence). The V gene end was trimmed by 7 bases and the J gene end by 4 bases; junction bases not matched to a gene: 5. Here the CDR3 DNA reads TGTGCCAGTACCCCTAGCGGGAGTTCAGATACGCAGTATTTT. Its protein product is CASTPSGSSDTQYF. Based on the CDR3 plus reference TRBV19 and TRBJ2-3, the full variable domain is DGGITQSPKYLFRKEGQNVTLSCEQNLNHDAMYWYRQDPGQGLRLIYYSQIVNDFQKGDIAEGYSVSREKKESFPLTVTSAQKNPTAFYLCASTPSGSSDTQYFGPGTRLTVL.

J is TRBJ2-1 and V is TRBV7-2, with TRBD2 matching over 11 bases. The CDR3 has 17 amino acids. The germline CDR1 and CDR2 sequences are SGHTA and FQGNSA. Trimming took 3 bases from V and 5 from J; bases not matched to a gene: 9. Here the CDR3 DNA reads TGTGCCAGCAGCTTGGCTGCCGGGACTAGCGGCCACAATGAGCAGTTCTTC. Protein product: CASSLAAGTSGHNEQFF.

The V and J genes are TRBV29-1 and TRBJ1-1; D unresolved. The CDR3 loop spans 11 amino acids. Germline V CDR1 and CDR2: SQVTM, ANQGSEA. Trimming left V 4 bases short and J 3 bases short, with 6 bases between. CDR3 sequence: CSVVVDTEAFF. The CDR3 DNA sequence: TGCAGCGTTGTAGTGGACACTGAAGCTTTCTTT.

The genes are TRBV5-8 and TRBJ2-1, with 8 positions matching TRBD2. The CDR3 contains 15 residues. Looked up from germline, CDR1 is SGHTS and CDR2 is YDEGEE. After removal of 4 bases from V and 4 bases from J, the junction contained 7 bases not matched to a gene. CDR3 protein: CASSGLAGQYNEQFF. CDR3 coding DNA: TGTGCCAGCAGCGGCCTAGCGGGTCAATACAATGAGCAGTTCTTC.

The genes are TRBV29-1 and TRBJ2-7; unclear D gene. Per germline, CDR1 SQVTM and CDR2 ANQGSEA. V was shortened by 2 bases and J by 0 bases, with 14 bases between the two germline ends. The CDR3 consists of 15 residues. DNA for the CDR3: TGCAGCGTTGAACATCCGCGGCAGCTCTCCTACGAGCAGTACGTC. Protein product: CSVEHPRQLSYEQYV.

The chain recombines TRBV7-2 with TRBJ1-2, with 10 bases matching TRBD1. The ends lost 5 bases at V and 4 bases at J; junction bases unmatched: 10. The CDR3 spans 16 residues. In germline, CDR1 is SGHTA, CDR2 FQGNSA. The CDR3 spells CASSRSGQGTLYGYTF. The CDR3 nucleotides are TGTGCCAGCAGCCGCTCGGGACAGGGGACTCTCTATGGCTACACCTTC.

V gene TRBV5-4 combines with J gene TRBJ2-1; TRBD2 might be the D (6 bases). CDR3 length: 16 amino acids. Germline loops: CDR1 SGHNT, CDR2 YYREEE (reference sequence). Trimming cost V 4 bases and J 0 bases, with 14 bases left between them. CDR3 residues: CASSILGSRSYNEQFF. CDR3 DNA: TGTGCCAGCAGCATCCTCGGGAGTCGCTCCTACAATGAGCAGTTCTTC.

The chain combines TRBV14 with TRBJ2-7, with D possibly matching TRBD1 (6 bases). The germline V and J ends were trimmed by 5 bases and 5 bases, with 16 bases remaining between them. Germline V gene lookup returns CDR1 SGHDN and CDR2 FVKESK. The CDR3 consists of 14 residues. CDR3 protein: CASSSTGTINEQYV. The DNA of the CDR3 is TGTGCCAGCAGCTCGACCGGGACAATCAACGAGCAGTACGTC.

This clone appeared a few times. The rearrangement uses TRBV5-4 and TRBJ2-1; 9 bases are shared with TRBD2. Germline CDR1 reads SGHNT; CDR2 reads YYREEE (reference sequence). The CDR3 spans 15 residues. Trimming cost V 0 bases and J 7 bases; bases outside gene matches: 5. The chain's CDR3 is CASSLVVAGENEQFF. The CDR3 region has the DNA TGTGCCAGCAGCTTGGTGGTAGCGGGAGAAAATGAGCAGTTCTTC.

This chain uses TRBV6-5 with TRBJ1-1, with D unclear. The CDR3 covers 12 residues. Germline V CDR1 and CDR2: MNHEY, SVGAGI. Trimming removed 10 bases at V and 6 bases at J, with 15 bases between. CDR3 region: CATPTPNAEAFF. The CDR3 nucleotides are TGTGCCACCCCGACACCCAACGCTGAAGCTTTCTTT.

This chain connects TRBV30 to TRBJ1-3; D not certain. The length of the CDR3 is 13 residues. CDR1 is GTSNPN and CDR2 is SVGIG in the germline V gene (reference sequence). Trimming took off 2 bases at V and 0 bases at J, with 5 bases between the two ends. In nucleotides, the CDR3 is TGTGCCTGGAGTCGCAGCTCTGGAAACACCATATATTTT. Protein product: CAWSRSSGNTIYF.

The chain employs TRBV12-5 and TRBJ2-4; D is possibly TRBD2 (6 bases). This CDR3 has 13 residues. Trimming left V 1 base short and J 7 bases short, with 8 bases between. Germline V gives CDR1 LGHNT, CDR2 FRNRAP. The CDR3 region is CASGLAGLNIQYF. CDR3 in DNA: TGTGCTAGTGGTTTGGCGGGACTGAACATTCAGTACTTC.

The chain is built from TRBV28 and TRBJ2-5, with a possible D match to TRBD1 (6 bases). The V end was cut by 3 bases, the J end by 2 bases, with 19 bases between. This CDR3 contains 17 residues. CDR1 and CDR2 (germline): MDHEN, SYDVKM. This CDR3 reads CASSFMGAGPLQETQYF. The CDR3 DNA follows: TGTGCCAGCAGTTTCATGGGGGCTGGTCCATTACAAGAGACCCAGTACTTC.

The rearrangement links TRBV11-2 to TRBJ2-2, with 8 bases lining up with TRBD1. Trimming at V came to 5 bases and at J to 7 bases, leaving 9 bases not matched to a gene. Germline V gene lookup returns CDR1 SGHAT and CDR2 FQNNGV. The CDR3 contains 15 residues. CDR3: CASSIPRGQLGELFF. The CDR3 bases are TGTGCCAGCAGCATTCCCAGGGGGCAGCTCGGGGAGCTGTTTTTT.

The J gene is TRBJ2-5, the V gene TRBV12-5; 9 bases align to TRBD2. Germline CDR1 reads LGHNT; CDR2 reads FRNRAP. CDR3 length: 15 amino acids. Losses at the gene ends were 6 bases for V and 1 base for J; bases not matched to a gene: 6. The CDR3 nucleotides are TGTGCTAGTGGCAGGACTAGCGTTCGCCAAGAGACCCAGTACTTC. Translating gives CASGRTSVRQETQYF.

The genes are TRBV7-9 and TRBJ1-1, with D possibly being TRBD1 (6 bases). With 1 base removed from V and 1 base from J, the gap between germline ends came to 7 bases. The germline V gene encodes CDR1 SEHNR and CDR2 FQNEAQ (reference sequence). The CDR3 has 14 amino acids. The CDR3 protein is CASSLEGQNTEAFF. For the CDR3, the DNA is TGTGCCAGCAGCTTAGAGGGACAGAACACTGAAGCTTTCTTT.

This rearrangement joins TRBV2 to TRBJ2-1; D is perhaps TRBD1 (6 bases). Germline CDR1 is SNHLY and CDR2 is FYNNEI. CDR3 size: 15 residues. Between the trimmed V and J ends, which lost 0 bases and 8 bases, there was a span of 14 bases. CDR3 residues: CASSEAVGGWDEQFF. The CDR3 DNA reads as TGTGCCAGCAGTGAAGCGGTAGGGGGATGGGATGAGCAGTTCTTC.

The chain recombines TRBV7-9 with TRBJ2-3; D unresolved. From germline, CDR1 is SEHNR and CDR2 FQNEAQ (reference sequence). V was shortened by 5 bases and J by 4 bases, with 19 bases between the two germline ends. The CDR3 sequence is 16 residues long. The CDR3 protein is CASSPSVPVGADTQYF. In nucleotides, the CDR3 is TGTGCCAGCAGCCCCTCGGTCCCGGTGGGCGCAGATACGCAGTATTTT.

CDR3 in DNA: TGTGCCAGCAGTTACAACGAGGAGAATGAGCAGTTCTTC. Encoded protein: CASSYNEENEQFF. The rearrangement links TRBV6-6 to TRBJ2-1; D not certain. Germline loops: CDR1 MNHNY, CDR2 SVGAGI (reference sequence). The V end was cut by 2 bases, the J end by 7 bases, with 9 bases between. The CDR3 runs 13 residues.

The V call is TRBV27, the J call TRBJ2-1; TRBD2 matches 7 bases. V lost 1 base and J lost 7; bases outside the gene matches: 4. Germline CDR1 reads MNHEY; CDR2 reads SMNVEV (reference sequence). The CDR3 totals 14 residues. The CDR3 loop is CASSLLEGGNEQFF. In nucleotides, the CDR3 is TGTGCCAGCAGTTTATTGGAGGGAGGGAATGAGCAGTTCTTC.

This clone turned up a few times. The chain links TRBV3-1 (or the pseudogene TRBV3-2) to TRBJ2-7; D ambiguous. V dropped 0 bases and J dropped 2 bases, with 11 bases sitting between them. Germline CDR1 and CDR2: LGHDT and YNNKEL (reference sequence). CDR3 length: 15 amino acids. Here the CDR3 reads CASSQDVCTTYEQYV. CDR3 in DNA: TGTGCCAGCAGCCAAGACGTCTGCACAACCTACGAGCAGTACGTC.

This clone was found a few times. The chain joins TRBV2 to TRBJ1-2; no clear D. Germline values: CDR1 SNHLY, CDR2 FYNNEI. With 2 bases removed from V and 7 bases from J, the gap between germline ends came to 8 bases. The CDR3 loop spans 12 amino acids. This CDR3 reads CASSERVRGYTF. The DNA of the CDR3 is TGTGCCAGCAGTGAAAGAGTACGTGGCTACACCTTC.